This TCR beta chain was recorded in a study of cytomegalovirus exposure and HLA in healthy donors. Background on the study: Among the 400 or so donors who were genotyped, about 80% fell in the genetic ancestry cluster that is associated with self-reported Caucasian donors.

Germline CDR1 reads SGHTA; CDR2 reads FQGNSA. CDR3 size: 15 residues. The J segment lost 3 bases and the V segment lost 4 bases, leaving 4 bases of the junction unmatched. Remarks on this clone: The antigen remains unidentified.

Samples came from healthy bone marrow donors. PCR used 60 Vbeta primers and 13 Jbeta primers. The assay was immunoSEQ multiplex PCR, and TCRdb's table has in-frame clones only and misses some. The sample includes 170,000 or so clones, around 80% seen only once; the top ten take 4.5% to 6%. General study results and limits: When the data were analyzed later, several of the most significant clusters appeared to be linked to common viral pathogens.

The sequenced sample consisted of PBMCs. This receptor was taken from a middle-aged man in good health and CMV-seronegative. This chain links TRBV7-2 with TRBJ2-7; 12 bases match TRBD2. The chain's CDR3 is CASSYRTSGDYEQYF. CDR3 coding DNA: TGTGCCAGCAGCTACCGGACTAGCGGGGACTACGAGCAGTACTTC.